What follows are 12 T cell receptor beta chains derived from one specimen sequenced in a study of blood T cell repertoires in COVID-19. Method: immunoSEQ multiplex PCR; TCRdb's copy keeps in-frame clones and lacks some. Here the sample spans 250,000 to 300,000 clones, 70% to 90% being singletons. Sequenced: PBMCs or T cells enriched from blood (not recorded which). Source of these receptors: a woman between 55 and 75 years old in a cohort exposed to, infected with or recovered from COVID-19 (not recorded which).

The CDR3 sequence is CASCVLAGEEQYF. The CDR3 DNA reads as TGTGCCAGCTGCGTACTAGCGGGGGAAGAGCAGTACTTC. The rearrangement uses TRBV18 and TRBJ2-7; 11 bases map to TRBD2. Per the germline V gene, CDR1 is KGHSH and CDR2 is LQKENI. This CDR3 region has 13 residues. Losses at the gene ends were 7 bases for V and 7 bases for J; bases not matched to a gene: 6.

Only one count was recorded for this clone. Other DNA variants within this sample encode the same CDR3. The chain couples TRBV7-8 to TRBJ2-7; D is perhaps TRBD2 (6 bases). Trimming left V 1 base short and J 1 base short, with 8 bases between. Germline values: CDR1 SGHVS, CDR2 FQNEAQ. This CDR3 is 14 amino acids long. The CDR3 DNA reads as TGTGCCAGCAGCTTAGGGGACTCATCCTACGAGCAGTACTTC. Encoded protein: CASSLGDSSYEQYF.

The chain couples TRBV2 to TRBJ2-7, with a tentative D call TRBD2 (5 bases). The V end was cut by 5 bases, the J end by 3 bases, with 17 bases between. The germline V gene has CDR1 SNHLY and CDR2 FYNNEI. The CDR3 sequence is 15 residues long. DNA for the CDR3: TGTGCCAGCAGTACTAGTCCCACGCTTCGCTACGAGCAGTACTTC. As protein: CASSTSPTLRYEQYF.

V and J are TRBV28 and TRBJ2-6, with D possibly TRBD1 on 5 matching bases. CDR1 and CDR2 from the germline V gene are MDHEN and SYDVKM. The CDR3 consists of 15 residues. The V end was cut by 7 bases, the J end by 6 bases, with 16 bases between. CDR3 loop: CASTDRQTLANVLTF. In DNA form, the CDR3 reads TGTGCCAGCACCGACCGACAGACCCTGGCCAACGTCCTGACTTTC.

This clone appeared once. The CDR3 loop reads CASSHVIVGGEYEQYF. The DNA for the CDR3 is TGTGCCAGCAGCCACGTTATAGTGGGGGGAGAGTACGAGCAGTACTTC. This chain joins TRBV4-2 and TRBJ2-7; a weak D match, TRBD2 (6 bases). CDR1 is LGHNA, CDR2 YNFKEQ, per germline. The length of the CDR3 is 16 residues. The germline V and J ends were trimmed by 3 bases and 4 bases, with 19 bases remaining between them.

This clone was seen once. The chain is built from TRBV7-3 and TRBJ2-3; 10 nucleotides match TRBD2. The CDR3 loop spans 16 amino acids. Per the germline V gene, CDR1 is SGHTA and CDR2 is FQGTGA. The junction had 8 bases not matched to a gene; V was cut back by 2 bases and J by 6 bases. DNA for the CDR3: TGTGCCAGCAGCTTAGAGCCTAGCGGGAGTAGGGATACGCAGTATTTT. Translated, it gives CASSLEPSGSRDTQYF.

The chain links TRBV6-5 to TRBJ1-4; TRBD1 agrees at 9 bases. Germline V gives CDR1 MNHEY, CDR2 SVGAGI. The CDR3 is 15 residues long. V lost 10 bases, J lost 6 bases, and 12 bases stayed unmatched. CDR3 nucleotide sequence: TGTGCCACCACCTGGGACAGGGACCGGTATGAAAAACTGTTTTTT. This encodes CATTWDRDRYEKLFF.

The CDR3 DNA follows: TGTGCCAGCAGCTCCTTCCAGAAAGAAGCTTTCTTT. This translates into CASSSFQKEAFF. This chain uses TRBV13 with TRBJ1-1; D not resolved. Per the germline V gene, CDR1 is PRHDT and CDR2 is FYEKMQ (reference sequence). The length of the CDR3 is 12 residues. The germline V and J ends were trimmed by 4 bases and 8 bases, with 11 bases remaining between them.

The chain couples TRBV11-3 to TRBJ1-2; D uncertain. With 5 bases removed from V and 6 bases from J, the gap between germline ends came to 10 bases. The germline V gene has CDR1 SGHNT and CDR2 YENEEA. The CDR3 has 12 residues. The CDR3 spells CASSHWEDGYTF. As DNA, the CDR3 is TGTGCCAGCAGCCATTGGGAGGATGGCTACACCTTC. Together with reference TRBV11-3 and TRBJ1-2, the CDR3 gives the full variable domain: EAGVVQSPRYKIIEKKQPVAFWCNPISGHNTLYWYLQNLGQGPELLIRYENEEAVDDSQLPKDRFSAERLKGVDSTLKIQPAELGDSAVYLCASSHWEDGYTFGSGTRLTVV.

The chain carries TRBV6-5 and TRBJ1-4; D is ambiguous. V gave up 0 bases and J gave up 4 bases, with 3 bases separating them. There are 13 residues in the CDR3. Germline V gene lookup returns CDR1 MNHEY and CDR2 SVGAGI. The CDR3 DNA sequence: TGTGCCAGCAGTTACTCCAGTAATGAAAAACTGTTTTTT. This sequence encodes CASSYSSNEKLFF.

The chain couples TRBV7-2 to TRBJ2-7, with 10 positions matching TRBD1. The CDR3 is 15 amino acids. CDR1 is SGHTA and CDR2 is FQGNSA in the germline V gene. Trimming removed 4 bases from V and 6 bases from J; junction bases left unmatched: 9. CDR3 coding DNA: TGTGCCAGCAGCTCATCCCGGGACAGGGGCCCCGAGCAGTACTTC. Its protein product is CASSSSRDRGPEQYF.

The rearrangement links TRBV5-6 to TRBJ1-2, with a tentative D call TRBD1 (6 bases). Germline CDR1 reads SGHDT; CDR2 reads YYEEEE. This CDR3 region has 15 residues. V lost 4 bases to trimming and J lost 0 bases, with 13 bases between them. CDR3 in DNA: TGTGCCAGCAGCCTACAGGGAGTGACTAACTATGGCTACACCTTC. Protein: CASSLQGVTNYGYTF.